This T cell receptor (beta chain) was sequenced in a study of control samples from healthy donors and cancer patients. The CDR3 consists of 14 residues. V shed 0 bases and J shed 8 bases, with 12 bases lying between them. The V gene's germline CDR1 is SGDLS and CDR2 YYNGEE. Data came from immunoSEQ multiplex PCR; TCRdb stores just in-frame clones and leaves some out. Here the sample spans roughly 120,000 clones, about 83% being singletons. Sequencing was done on a sample of blood. The chain joins TRBV9 to TRBJ1-5; possible D gene TRBD1, 6 bases. The clonotype originates from a man aged 25-45 years in good health. The CDR3 coding sequence is TGTGCCAGCAGCGTAGGGGGGGGCGGGGAGCCCCAGCATTTT. The encoded protein is CASSVGGGGEPQHF.